A single sample gave rise to the 6 T cell receptor beta chains below, sequenced in a study of blood T cell repertoires in COVID-19 (dated by TCRdb to the early 2020s). The library was made by the immunoSEQ multiplex PCR assay. Entries here come from immuneACCESS through TCRdb and include only in-frame sequences with V and J called. Some clones fail to appear in such tables; in the studies checked, an unresolved V gene covers under half of the shortfall, and the cause of the remainder is unknown. In this sample the table shows approximately 150,000 clones, roughly 88% of which occur a single time. The ten largest clones represent around 26% of the sample. The sample was peripheral blood. Receptors were obtained from a human donor in a cohort sampled during active COVID-19.

The chain joins TRBV7-3 to TRBJ1-2; D not certain. The germline V gene encodes CDR1 SGHTA and CDR2 FQGTGA. V was cut by 0 bases and J by 7 bases, with 18 bases left in between. This CDR3 has 16 amino acids. CDR3 protein: CASSLTGSELAGGYTF. The CDR3, as DNA: TGTGCCAGCAGCTTAACGGGGAGCGAGCTTGCAGGTGGCTACACCTTC. Full variable domain (outside the CDR3, taken from reference TRBV7-3 and TRBJ1-2): GAGVSQTPSNKVTEKGKYVELRCDPISGHTALYWYRQSLGQGPEFLIYFQGTGAADDSGLPNDRFFAVRPEGSVSTLKIQRTERGDSAVYLCASSLTGSELAGGYTFGSGTRLTVV.

V is TRBV9 and J is TRBJ1-3; 7 bases agree with TRBD1. Germline V CDR1 and CDR2: SGDLS, YYNGEE. The ends lost 3 bases at V and 0 bases at J; junction bases unmatched: 18. The length of the CDR3 is 20 residues. The CDR3, as DNA: TGTGCCAGCAGCGCCTGGACATCCGGGACAGCTTCACCCTCTGGAAACACCATATATTTT. Residues: CASSAWTSGTASPSGNTIYF. Full variable domain (missing parts from reference TRBV9 and TRBJ1-3): DSGVTQTPKHLITATGQRVTLRCSPRSGDLSVYWYQQSLDQGLQFLIQYYNGEERAKGNILERFSAQQFPDLHSELNLSSLELGDSALYFCASSAWTSGTASPSGNTIYFGEGSWLTVV.

J is TRBJ1-1 and V is TRBV9; 12 nucleotides line up with TRBD1. The germline CDR1 and CDR2 sequences are SGDLS and YYNGEE. The CDR3 is made up of 15 amino acids. V lost 3 bases, J lost 5 bases, and 5 bases stayed unmatched. CDR3 coding DNA: TGTGCCAGCAGCGCCGGGACAGGGGGCAGGACTGAAGCTTTCTTT. Protein sequence: CASSAGTGGRTEAFF.

This clone was observed a few times. V is TRBV3-1 (or the pseudogene TRBV3-2) and J is TRBJ1-2; the D gene is possibly TRBD1 (5 bases). CDR3 length: 15 residues. V lost 0 bases to trimming and J lost 7 bases, with 15 bases between them. Germline V lookup: CDR1 LGHDT, CDR2 YNNKEL (reference sequence). The CDR3 loop is CASSQDTAGKGGYTF. The CDR3 DNA follows: TGTGCCAGCAGCCAAGATACGGCAGGGAAAGGTGGCTACACCTTC.

This clone was found once. The V call is TRBV19, the J call TRBJ1-1; D might be TRBD1 (5 bases). The CDR3 consists of 17 residues. Per the germline V gene, CDR1 is LNHDA and CDR2 is SQIVND (reference sequence). Deletions cut 3 bases from V and 0 bases from J, with 17 bases between. DNA for the CDR3: TGTGCCAGTAGTATGGAGGAGGGGATCCCCATGAACACTGAAGCTTTCTTT. Protein: CASSMEEGIPMNTEAFF. The variable domain in full, completed from reference TRBV19 and TRBJ1-1, reads DGGITQSPKYLFRKEGQNVTLSCEQNLNHDAMYWYRQDPGQGLRLIYYSQIVNDFQKGDIAEGYSVSREKKESFPLTVTSAQKNPTAFYLCASSMEEGIPMNTEAFFGQGTRLTVV.

The chain uses TRBV30 and TRBJ1-5; TRBD1 might be the D (5 bases). The CDR3 is 12 residues long. The V end was cut by 1 base, the J end by 7 bases, with 8 bases between. Germline CDR1 is GTSNPN and CDR2 is SVGIG (reference sequence). This chain's CDR3 is CAWSAGPQPQHF. CDR3 in DNA: TGTGCCTGGAGTGCAGGGCCCCAGCCCCAGCATTTT.